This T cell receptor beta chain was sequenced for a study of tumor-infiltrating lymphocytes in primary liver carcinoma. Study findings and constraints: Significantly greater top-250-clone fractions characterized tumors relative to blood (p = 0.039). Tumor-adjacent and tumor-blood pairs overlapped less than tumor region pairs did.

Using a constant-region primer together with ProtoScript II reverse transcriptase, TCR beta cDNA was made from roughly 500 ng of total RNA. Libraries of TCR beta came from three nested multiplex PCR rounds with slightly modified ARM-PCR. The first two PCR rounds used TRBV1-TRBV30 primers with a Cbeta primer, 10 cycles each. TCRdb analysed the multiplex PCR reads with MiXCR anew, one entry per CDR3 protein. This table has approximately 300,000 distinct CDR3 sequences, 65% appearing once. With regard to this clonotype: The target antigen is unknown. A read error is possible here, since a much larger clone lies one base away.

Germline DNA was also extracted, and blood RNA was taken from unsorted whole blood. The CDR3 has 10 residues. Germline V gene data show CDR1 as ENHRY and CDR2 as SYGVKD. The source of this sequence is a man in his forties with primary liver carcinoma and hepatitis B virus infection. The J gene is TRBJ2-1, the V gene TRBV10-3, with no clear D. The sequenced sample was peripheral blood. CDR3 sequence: CAIGDNEQSF. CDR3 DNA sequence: TGTGCCATCGGCGACAATGAGCAGTCCTTC.